The 4 T cell receptor beta chains below were found in one sample sequenced in a study of a mutant IDH1 vaccine in newly diagnosed glioma (dated by TCRdb to about 2021). Per the publication, the time point label means: week 35, safety follow-up. Each vaccine dose was 300 ug of a 20-mer mutant IDH1 peptide in Montanide, given subcutaneously with topical imiquimod. No cognate antigen is known for these TCRs. Library prep was done by the immunoSEQ multiplex PCR assay. TCRdb provides this immuneACCESS table in a form limited to in-frame rearrangements. Some clones are lacking; in checked studies, under half of them reflect an unresolved V gene, and why the rest are absent is not known. The sample contains roughly 32,000 clones, roughly 78% of them found a single time. Jointly, the top ten make up roughly 3.2% of the sample. The material was PBMCs, obtained from a glioma patient whose treatment included an IDH1 peptide vaccine. These TCRs come from a man between 40 and 49 years old with glioma. Some clones in this sample may be carry-over from other donors' samples.

The V gene is TRBV10-3, the J gene TRBJ2-3; D is perhaps TRBD2 (5 bases). The CDR3 totals 15 residues. The V gene's germline CDR1 is ENHRY and CDR2 SYGVKD. V was pared by 6 bases and J by 6 bases, with 19 bases between. This chain's CDR3 is CAIRHPGLSHDTQYF. The CDR3 DNA follows: TGTGCCATCAGACACCCCGGACTTTCCCATGATACGCAGTATTTT.

This chain connects TRBV18 to TRBJ2-5; tentatively, D is TRBD1 or TRBD2 (5 bases each). The CDR3 loop spans 14 amino acids. The ends were cut back, 4 bases at V and 5 bases at J, with 14 bases in the middle. The germline CDR1 and CDR2 sequences are KGHSH and LQKENI. As DNA, the CDR3 is TGTGCCAGCTCACGATCCGGGGCACAGGAGACCCAGTACTTC. Amino acid sequence: CASSRSGAQETQYF.

This clone was recorded only once. The chain links TRBV4-1 to TRBJ1-6, with a possible D match to TRBD1 (6 bases). The CDR3 contains 17 residues. Trimming stripped 2 bases from V and 4 bases from J, with 15 bases between. Germline values: CDR1 MGHRA, CDR2 YSYEKL. This CDR3 is CASSQPPGGQYNSPLHF. In nucleotides, the CDR3 is TGCGCCAGCAGCCAACCCCCCGGGGGGCAGTATAATTCACCCCTCCACTTT.

This chain uses TRBV2 with TRBJ1-1, with unresolved D. Between the trimmed V and J ends, which lost 5 bases and 7 bases, there was a span of 17 bases. Germline-derived CDR1 and CDR2 are SNHLY and FYNNEI. CDR3 length: 14 amino acids. CDR3 nucleotide sequence: TGTGCCAGCAGTAAGGGCCTGGGCTCTTATGAAGCTTTCTTT. Translating gives CASSKGLGSYEAFF. Using reference TRBV2 and TRBJ1-1 for the parts outside the CDR3, the full variable domain is EPEVTQTPSHQVTQMGQEVILRCVPISNHLYFYWYRQILGQKVEFLVSFYNNEISEKSEIFDDQFSVERPDGSNFTLKIRSTKLEDSAMYFCASSKGLGSYEAFFGQGTRLTVV.